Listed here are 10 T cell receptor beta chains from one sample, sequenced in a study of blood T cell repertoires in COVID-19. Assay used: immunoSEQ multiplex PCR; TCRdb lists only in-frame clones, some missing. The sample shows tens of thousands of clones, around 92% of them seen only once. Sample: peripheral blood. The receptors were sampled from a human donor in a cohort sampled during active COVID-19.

In DNA form, the CDR3 reads TGCGCCACCCCCCCGGGGGGCCCCTACGAGCAGTACTTC. Residues: CATPPGGPYEQYF. The chain carries TRBV23-1 and TRBJ2-7; maybe TRBD2 (7 bases). TRBV23-1 is sorted into the ORF group, with uncertain function. The CDR3 spans 13 residues. V lost 10 bases, J lost 2 bases, and 15 bases lay in between.

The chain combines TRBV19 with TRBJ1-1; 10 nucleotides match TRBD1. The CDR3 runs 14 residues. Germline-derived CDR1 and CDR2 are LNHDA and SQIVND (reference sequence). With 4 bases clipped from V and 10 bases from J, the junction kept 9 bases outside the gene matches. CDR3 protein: CASSNPDRGGTAFF. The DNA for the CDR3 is TGTGCCAGTAGTAACCCGGACAGGGGGGGGACAGCTTTCTTT.

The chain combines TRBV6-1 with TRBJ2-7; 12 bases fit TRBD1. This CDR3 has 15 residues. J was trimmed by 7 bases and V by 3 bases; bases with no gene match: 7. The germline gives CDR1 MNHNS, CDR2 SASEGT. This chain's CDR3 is CASSEPGQGAKEQYF. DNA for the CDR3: TGTGCCAGCAGTGAGCCGGGACAGGGGGCAAAGGAGCAGTACTTC.

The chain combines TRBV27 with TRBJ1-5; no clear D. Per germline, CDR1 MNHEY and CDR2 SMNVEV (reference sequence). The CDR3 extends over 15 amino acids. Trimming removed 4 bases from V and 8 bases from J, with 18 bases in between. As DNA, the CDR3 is TGTGCCAGCAGTTCCCTCCTTGCCCCCGGAGAGCCCCAGCATTTT. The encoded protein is CASSSLLAPGEPQHF.

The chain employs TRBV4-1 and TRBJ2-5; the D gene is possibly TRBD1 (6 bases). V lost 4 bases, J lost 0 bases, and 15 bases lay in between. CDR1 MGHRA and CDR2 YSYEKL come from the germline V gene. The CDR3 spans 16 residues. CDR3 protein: CASSPRPGTYQETQYF. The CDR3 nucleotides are TGCGCCAGCAGCCCTCGACCCGGGACATACCAAGAGACCCAGTACTTC.

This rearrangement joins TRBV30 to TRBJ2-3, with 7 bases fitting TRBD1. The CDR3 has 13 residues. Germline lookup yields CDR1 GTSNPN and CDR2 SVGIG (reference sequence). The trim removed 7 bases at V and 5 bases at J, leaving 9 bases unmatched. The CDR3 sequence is CASYRGTEDTQYF. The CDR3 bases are TGTGCCTCCTACAGGGGCACGGAAGATACGCAGTATTTT. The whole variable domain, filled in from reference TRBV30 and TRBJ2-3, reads SQTIHQWPATLVQPVGSPLSLECTVEGTSNPNLYWYRQAAGRGLQLLFYSVGIGQISSEVPQNLSASRPQDRQFILSSKKLLLSDSGFYLCASYRGTEDTQYFGPGTRLTVL.

CDR3 nucleotides: TGTGCCAGCAGCTTTCGGGGGACCAACTATGGCTACACCTTC. It encodes CASSFRGTNYGYTF. The chain has TRBV13 and TRBJ1-2; tentative D call: TRBD1 (5 bases). Trimming took off 3 bases at V and 2 bases at J, with 10 bases between the two ends. Germline-derived CDR1 and CDR2 are PRHDT and FYEKMQ (reference sequence). The CDR3 has 14 amino acids.

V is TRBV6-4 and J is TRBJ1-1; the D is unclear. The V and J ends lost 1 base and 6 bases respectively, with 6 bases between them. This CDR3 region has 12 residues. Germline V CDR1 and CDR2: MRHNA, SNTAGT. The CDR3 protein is CASSDWPAEAFF. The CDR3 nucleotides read TGTGCCAGCAGTGACTGGCCAGCTGAAGCTTTCTTT.

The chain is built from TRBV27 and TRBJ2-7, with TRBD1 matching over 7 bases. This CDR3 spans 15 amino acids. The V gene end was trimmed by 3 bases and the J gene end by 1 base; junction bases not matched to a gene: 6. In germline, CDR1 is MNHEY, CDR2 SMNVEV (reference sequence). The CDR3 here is CASSFVSQGSYEQYF. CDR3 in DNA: TGTGCCAGCAGTTTTGTCTCACAGGGGTCCTACGAGCAGTACTTC.

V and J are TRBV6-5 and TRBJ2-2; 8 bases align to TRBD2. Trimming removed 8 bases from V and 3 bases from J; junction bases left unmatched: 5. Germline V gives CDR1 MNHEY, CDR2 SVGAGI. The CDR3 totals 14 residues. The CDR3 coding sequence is TGTGCCAGCCGGTTACTAGCGGACACCGGGGAGCTGTTTTTT. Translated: CASRLLADTGELFF.